This entry lists 6 T cell receptor beta chains sequenced from one sample in a study of monozygotic twins with inflammatory bowel disease. After re-calling the 5' RACE reads, TCRdb lists one entry per CDR3 protein, DNA absent. The sample shows approximately 400,000 distinct CDR3 sequences, and 2% to 3% sits with its ten largest clones. Material for sequencing was blood. The receptors come from a human donor with ulcerative colitis or Crohn's disease, or a healthy co-twin of an affected twin (not recorded which).

V usage is TRBV7-8 and J usage is TRBJ1-3. This CDR3 is 15 amino acids long. Germline V gene sequence: CDR1 SGHVS, CDR2 FQNEAQ. The chain's CDR3 is CASSLFRNSGNTIYF.

The CDR3 reads CAWIKPGRWGGYTF. The rearrangement uses TRBV30 and TRBJ1-2; TCRdb names TRBD1, which stays unverified in the absence of DNA. The germline V gene has CDR1 GTSNPN and CDR2 SVGIG (reference sequence). The CDR3 has 14 residues.

The chain joins TRBV12-3 or TRBV12-4 to TRBJ1-5; TCRdb's D call, TRBD1, is unchecked because there is no DNA. The CDR3 length is 14 residues. CDR3 protein: CASSLGRSNQPQHF.

The V and J genes are TRBV4-3 and TRBJ2-1; TCRdb outputs TRBD2, but without DNA this stays unchecked. Germline assignment: CDR1 LGHNA and CDR2 YSLEER. This CDR3 spans 17 amino acids. CDR3 amino acids: CASSQDPLGLTNAEQFF.

V gene TRBV7-8 combines with J gene TRBJ2-3. Germline assignment: CDR1 SGHVS and CDR2 FQNEAQ. The CDR3 is 13 amino acids. CDR3 sequence: CASSFYRTDTQYF.

V gene TRBV7-9 combines with J gene TRBJ2-5; TCRdb's D call of TRBD1 is untestable without DNA. The V gene's germline CDR1 is SEHNR and CDR2 FQNEAQ (reference sequence). There are 16 residues in the CDR3. The CDR3 reads CASSLLSGGDPGTQYF.